This TCR beta chain was identified during a study of blood T cell repertoires in COVID-19. For the study at large: Material from acute and convalescent COVID-19 was sourced from the United States, Italy and Spain. T cells, B-cell-depleted T cells, or PBMCs supplied cDNA or gDNA.

This CDR3 contains 16 residues. Trimming took off 1 base at V and 8 bases at J, with 20 bases between the two ends. Germline V gives CDR1 LNHNV, CDR2 YYDKDF (reference sequence). Method: immunoSEQ multiplex PCR; TCRdb's copy keeps in-frame clones and lacks some. This sample yields more than 200,000 clones, of which over 80% are seen a single time; 25% to 35% belongs to the top ten. J is TRBJ1-1 and V is TRBV15, with D possibly TRBD1 on 6 matching bases. The receptor was isolated from a man aged 40-55 years with acute or convalescent COVID-19. The sequenced sample was peripheral blood. The CDR3 reads CATSRVFRQGLPEAFF. The CDR3 DNA reads as TGTGCCACCAGCAGAGTTTTTCGTCAGGGGCTCCCGGAAGCTTTCTTT. Complete variable domain (other parts from reference TRBV15 and TRBJ1-1): DAMVIQNPRYQVTQFGKPVTLSCSQTLNHNVMYWYQQKSSQAPKLLFHYYDKDFNNEADTPDNFQSRRPNTSFCFLDIRSPGLGDTAMYLCATSRVFRQGLPEAFFGQGTRLTVV.